Here is one TCR beta chain with its context. The target antigen is unknown. The data stem from a study of Ad26.COV2.S vaccination and SARS-CoV-2 variants. Findings and caveats of the study: Vaccinated and placebo-treated recipients had similar non-spike TCR breadth.

Germline V gene data show CDR1 as KGHSH and CDR2 as LQKENI. The CDR3 totals 14 residues. The V gene lost 3 bases and the J gene lost 2 bases, with 11 bases spanning the gap. The method was immunoSEQ multiplex PCR; TCRdb's version includes in-frame clones alone and lacks a portion of them. The data contain 150,000 to 200,000 clones, around 85% of them singletons. Sequenced here: peripheral blood, sampled after recovery from COVID-19. The V call is TRBV18, the J call TRBJ2-7, with D perhaps TRBD1 or TRBD2 (6 bases each). The TCR sequence derives from a human donor who had recovered from COVID-19. Here the CDR3 reads CASSPIGGPYEQYF. CDR3 in DNA: TGTGCCAGCTCACCCATCGGGGGCCCCTACGAGCAGTACTTC.